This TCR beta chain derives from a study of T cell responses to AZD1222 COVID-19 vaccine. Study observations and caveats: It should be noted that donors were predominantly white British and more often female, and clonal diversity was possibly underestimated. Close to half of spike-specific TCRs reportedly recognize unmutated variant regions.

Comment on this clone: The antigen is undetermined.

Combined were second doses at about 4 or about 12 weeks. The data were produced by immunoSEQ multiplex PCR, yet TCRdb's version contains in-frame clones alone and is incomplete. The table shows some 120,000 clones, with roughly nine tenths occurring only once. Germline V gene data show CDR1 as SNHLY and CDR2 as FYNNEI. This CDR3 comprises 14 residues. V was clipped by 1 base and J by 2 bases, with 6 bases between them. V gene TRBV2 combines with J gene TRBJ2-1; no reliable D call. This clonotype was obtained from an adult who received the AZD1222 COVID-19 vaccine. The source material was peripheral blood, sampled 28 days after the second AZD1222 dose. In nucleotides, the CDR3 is TGTGCCAGCAGTGAAGTAAGCCCCTACAATGAGCAGTTCTTC. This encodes CASSEVSPYNEQFF.